This TCR beta chain was captured by sequencing in a study of OX40 agonist ivuxolimab in advanced cancers. General observations from the study: In the 0.1 to 3.0 mg/kg range, CD4+ and CD8+ blood T cells had expanded clonally by week 6. In general, CD8+ T cells held more expanded clones than CD4+ did, on average. Near-lowest levels of clonal expansion characterized partial responders at 0.1-3.0 mg/kg.

The investigators sampled blood at baseline, at cycle 4 day 1, and at cycle 7 day 1. Germline CDR1 and CDR2: MNHEY and SVGAGI. The CDR3 has 14 residues. V was shortened by 10 bases and J by 4 bases, with 19 bases between the two germline ends. Repertoires were generated with immunoSEQ multiplex PCR, while TCRdb's copy carries only in-frame clones and drops some. This table holds under 100,000 clones, over 75% found once. This clone was seen a few times. Its antigen remains unknown. This sample comprised CD4+ or CD8+ T cells sorted from blood, obtained in a trial of the OX40 agonist ivuxolimab. The chain combines TRBV6-5 with TRBJ1-2, with unresolved D. The origin of this receptor is an adult with an advanced solid tumor such as melanoma, head and neck, liver or kidney cancer. The CDR3 reads CATLRASGFYGYTF. As DNA, the CDR3 is TGTGCCACCCTTCGAGCGTCGGGGTTCTATGGCTACACCTTC.